This passage covers 7 T cell receptor beta chains from one sample sequenced in a study of blood T cell repertoires in COVID-19. The assay was immunoSEQ multiplex PCR, and TCRdb's table has in-frame clones only and misses some. There are 650,000 to 800,000 clones in the sample; over 80% occur only once, and approximately 0.25% lies in the top ten. The specimen was peripheral blood. The receptors stem from a woman under 30 with acute or convalescent COVID-19.

The chain combines TRBV28 with TRBJ2-3, with 10 bases identical to TRBD1. This CDR3 region has 18 residues. Germline V gene sequence: CDR1 MDHEN, CDR2 SYDVKM. V lost 3 bases to trimming and J lost 1 base; unmatched junction nucleotides: 10. In DNA, the CDR3 is TGTGCCAGCAGTTTGCCCCTATCGACAGGGGGCGGCACAGATACGCAGTATTTT. It yields the protein CASSLPLSTGGGTDTQYF.

This clone came up a few times. The chain has TRBV11-2 and TRBJ2-7, with D perhaps matching TRBD2 (6 bases). This CDR3 comprises 14 residues. Germline-derived CDR1 and CDR2 are SGHAT and FQNNGV. V lost 4 bases and J 2 bases, leaving 12 bases between the germline ends. The CDR3: CASSSLAGTYEQYF. The CDR3 nucleotides are TGTGCCAGCAGCTCCCTGGCGGGGACCTACGAGCAGTACTTC.

This chain uses TRBV6-5 with TRBJ2-3, with 7 bases fitting TRBD2. The length of the CDR3 is 15 residues. Trimming cost V 4 bases and J 2 bases; bases outside gene matches: 6. Germline lookup yields CDR1 MNHEY and CDR2 SVGAGI. The CDR3 coding sequence is TGTGCCAGCAGTTTTGGACTAGAGCTCACAGATACGCAGTATTTT. Its protein product is CASSFGLELTDTQYF.

This clone was seen once. The rearrangement joins TRBV7-2 to TRBJ2-7; 9 positions match TRBD1. Germline trimming cut 5 bases from V and 6 bases from J; bases unmatched to any gene: 11. This CDR3 region has 15 residues. Germline lookup yields CDR1 SGHTA and CDR2 FQGNSA. The CDR3 here is CASSPQGALVGEQYF. CDR3 DNA: TGTGCCAGCAGCCCACAGGGGGCTCTGGTGGGCGAGCAGTACTTC.

The chain combines TRBV6-5 with TRBJ1-1, with no clear D. Germline CDR1 is MNHEY and CDR2 is SVGAGI. The CDR3 covers 11 residues. The V end was cut by 6 bases, the J end by 7 bases, with 9 bases between. The CDR3, as DNA: TGTGCCAGCAGCGGGTGGTTTGAAGCTTTCTTT. This encodes CASSGWFEAFF.

The CDR3 is CASSVGRGRNYGYTF. DNA of the CDR3: TGTGCCAGCAGCGTAGGGAGGGGGCGAAACTATGGCTACACCTTC. V gene TRBV9 combines with J gene TRBJ1-2, with 7 positions matching TRBD1. V lost 0 bases and J lost 2; bases outside the gene matches: 4. This CDR3 has 15 residues. The germline gives CDR1 SGDLS, CDR2 YYNGEE.

Written as DNA, the CDR3 is TGTGCCAGCAGCGTCTTCCGGGGGGGCGACACAGATACGCAGTATTTT. Residues: CASSVFRGGDTDTQYF. V usage is TRBV9 and J usage is TRBJ2-3, with 8 positions matching TRBD2. This CDR3 comprises 16 residues. V was pared by 2 bases and J by 2 bases, with 7 bases of the junction left unmatched. Germline CDR1 reads SGDLS; CDR2 reads YYNGEE. Full variable domain (rest looked up from reference TRBV9 and TRBJ2-3): DSGVTQTPKHLITATGQRVTLRCSPRSGDLSVYWYQQSLDQGLQFLIQYYNGEERAKGNILERFSAQQFPDLHSELNLSSLELGDSALYFCASSVFRGGDTDTQYFGPGTRLTVL.